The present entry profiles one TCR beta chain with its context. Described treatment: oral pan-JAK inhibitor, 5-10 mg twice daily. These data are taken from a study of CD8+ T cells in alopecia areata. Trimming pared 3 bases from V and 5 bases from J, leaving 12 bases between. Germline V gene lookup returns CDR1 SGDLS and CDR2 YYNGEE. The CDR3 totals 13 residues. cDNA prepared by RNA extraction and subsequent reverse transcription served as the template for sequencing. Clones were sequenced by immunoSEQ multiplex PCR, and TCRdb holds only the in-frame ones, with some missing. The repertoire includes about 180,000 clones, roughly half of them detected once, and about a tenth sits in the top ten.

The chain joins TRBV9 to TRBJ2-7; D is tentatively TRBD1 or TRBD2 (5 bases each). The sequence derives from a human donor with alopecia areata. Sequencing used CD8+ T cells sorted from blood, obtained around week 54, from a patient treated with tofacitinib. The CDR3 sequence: CASSARDGDEQYF. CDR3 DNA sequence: TGTGCCAGCAGCGCACGGGACGGGGACGAGCAGTACTTC.